This entry lists 20 T cell receptor beta chains sequenced from one sample in a study of cytomegalovirus exposure and HLA in healthy donors. Use of 60 Vbeta and 13 Jbeta primers characterized the PCR. The data were produced by immunoSEQ multiplex PCR, yet TCRdb's version contains in-frame clones alone and is incomplete. The sample yields under 150,000 clones, more than 60% seen once. Source material: PBMCs. The receptor set was obtained from a woman between 40 and 50 years old in good health and CMV-seronegative.

V gene TRBV2 combines with J gene TRBJ2-7; 7 bases fit TRBD1. Germline values: CDR1 SNHLY, CDR2 FYNNEI. The CDR3 totals 13 residues. The V segment lost 7 bases and the J segment 4 bases; nucleotides outside the gene matches: 7. The CDR3 bases are TGTGCCAGCAATTACCTACAGGGGTACGAGCAGTACTTC. Its translation is CASNYLQGYEQYF.

V is TRBV7-3 and J is TRBJ2-2; 7 nucleotides align to TRBD1. Germline loops: CDR1 SGHTA, CDR2 FQGTGA. The junction had 7 bases not matched to a gene; V was cut back by 4 bases and J by 5 bases. The CDR3 spans 15 residues. The CDR3 DNA reads as TGTGCCAGCAGCTCGAGACAGGGATGGACCGGGGAGCTGTTTTTT. Protein: CASSSRQGWTGELFF.

This chain links TRBV6-6 with TRBJ1-2; 7 bases fit TRBD1. The germline CDR1 and CDR2 sequences are MNHNY and SVGAGI (reference sequence). Germline trimming cut 6 bases from V and 2 bases from J; bases unmatched to any gene: 3. The CDR3 is 13 amino acids. The CDR3: CASSQTGNYGYTF. In DNA, the CDR3 is TGTGCCAGCAGCCAGACAGGGAACTATGGCTACACCTTC.

V is TRBV27 and J is TRBJ2-1; D is unresolved. The V and J ends lost 3 bases and 7 bases respectively, with 10 bases between them. CDR3 length equals 13 residues. Germline V gene lookup returns CDR1 MNHEY and CDR2 SMNVEV (reference sequence). This chain's CDR3 is CASSFGSQNEQFF. In DNA form, the CDR3 reads TGTGCCAGCAGTTTTGGTTCACAGAATGAGCAGTTCTTC.

This chain links TRBV27 with TRBJ2-3; D ambiguous. The V end was cut by 3 bases, the J end by 0 bases, with 10 bases between. The CDR3 length is 15 residues. CDR1 and CDR2 from the germline V gene are MNHEY and SMNVEV (reference sequence). The CDR3 loop reads CASSFWSTSTDTQYF. The DNA for the CDR3 is TGTGCCAGCAGTTTCTGGTCAACTAGCACAGATACGCAGTATTTT.

J is TRBJ2-3 and V is TRBV5-4, with D unclear. The CDR3 extends over 13 amino acids. V was trimmed by 6 bases and J by 0 bases, leaving 8 bases between them. CDR1 is SGHNT, CDR2 YYREEE, per germline (reference sequence). The chain's CDR3 is CASTFGSTDTQYF. The CDR3 DNA follows: TGTGCCAGCACTTTCGGGAGCACAGATACGCAGTATTTT.

This chain uses TRBV2 with TRBJ1-5, with a weak D call TRBD1 (6 bases). The CDR3 covers 14 residues. Germline V lookup: CDR1 SNHLY, CDR2 FYNNEI. Trimming removed 8 bases from V and 0 bases from J, with 11 bases in between. CDR3 sequence reads: CASALGGSNQPQHF. The CDR3 DNA follows: TGTGCCAGCGCACTAGGGGGTAGCAATCAGCCCCAGCATTTT.

The chain is built from TRBV7-9 and TRBJ1-4; TRBD1 agrees at 8 bases. The junction had 8 bases not matched to a gene; V was cut back by 5 bases and J by 3 bases. Per the germline V gene, CDR1 is SEHNR and CDR2 is FQNEAQ (reference sequence). The CDR3 is 16 amino acids. The CDR3 region has the DNA TGTGCCAGCAGCACACTCAGGGGGCTGGCTAATGAAAAACTGTTTTTT. This gives the protein CASSTLRGLANEKLFF.

The rearrangement uses TRBV27 and TRBJ2-2; TRBD1 agrees at 10 bases. The V and J ends lost 4 bases and 8 bases, in that order; junction bases with no gene match: 10. CDR3 size: 16 residues. CDR1 is MNHEY and CDR2 is SMNVEV in the germline V gene (reference sequence). CDR3 coding DNA: TGTGCCAGCAGTTACCCTCCCGACAGGGGGCGAGGGGAGCTGTTTTTT. As protein: CASSYPPDRGRGELFF.

This clone showed up just a few times. The chain has TRBV9 and TRBJ2-3; 11 nucleotides align to TRBD2. The germline V gene encodes CDR1 SGDLS and CDR2 YYNGEE. CDR3 length: 15 amino acids. V gave up 2 bases and J gave up 5 bases; unmatched junction bases: 4. The CDR3 DNA reads TGTGCCAGCAGCGTCCTAGCGGGAGGTATAGATACGCAGTATTTT. This sequence encodes CASSVLAGGIDTQYF.

V usage is TRBV7-9 and J usage is TRBJ2-1; perhaps TRBD2 as D (5 bases). There are 13 residues in the CDR3. Germline V gives CDR1 SEHNR, CDR2 FQNEAQ (reference sequence). V was cut by 5 bases and J by 10 bases, with 15 bases left in between. In DNA, the CDR3 is TGTGCCAGCAGCCCCCAACTAGAGGGAGAGCAGTTCTTC. Translated, it gives CASSPQLEGEQFF.

The V call is TRBV6-6, the J call TRBJ2-1, with TRBD1 matching over 9 bases. Germline CDR1 reads MNHNY; CDR2 reads SVGAGI (reference sequence). The CDR3 covers 13 residues. V lost 8 bases and J lost 5; bases outside the gene matches: 4. Here the CDR3 reads CASRQGVDNEQFF. CDR3 sequence (DNA): TGTGCCAGCCGACAGGGGGTCGACAATGAGCAGTTCTTC.

The chain joins TRBV7-3 to TRBJ2-1; 8 bases match TRBD2. V lost 5 bases to trimming and J lost 9 bases; unmatched junction nucleotides: 9. The V gene's germline CDR1 is SGHTA and CDR2 FQGTGA. The CDR3 runs to 14 residues. The CDR3 reads CASSGGGGSGEQFF. The DNA for the CDR3 is TGTGCCAGCAGCGGAGGCGGGGGGTCGGGTGAGCAGTTCTTC. Supplemented by reference TRBV7-3 and TRBJ2-1, the full variable domain reads GAGVSQTPSNKVTEKGKYVELRCDPISGHTALYWYRQSLGQGPEFLIYFQGTGAADDSGLPNDRFFAVRPEGSVSTLKIQRTERGDSAVYLCASSGGGGSGEQFFGPGTRLTVL.

V usage is TRBV10-3 and J usage is TRBJ1-2, with TRBD1 matching over 7 bases. From germline, CDR1 is ENHRY and CDR2 SYGVKD. The junction had 4 bases not matched to a gene; V was cut back by 5 bases and J by 4 bases. The CDR3 has 13 residues. The CDR3 sequence: CAISRDRFYGYTF. CDR3 nucleotides: TGTGCCATCAGTCGGGACAGATTCTATGGCTACACCTTC.

V gene TRBV11-2 combines with J gene TRBJ2-1, with D maybe TRBD2 (5 bases). The V end lost 6 bases, the J end lost 3 bases, and 9 bases lay between the germline ends. This CDR3 contains 13 residues. Germline CDR1 reads SGHAT; CDR2 reads FQNNGV. CDR3 DNA: TGTGCCAGCAGTCCGGAGGTCTACAATGAGCAGTTCTTC. It encodes CASSPEVYNEQFF.

The rearrangement links TRBV9 to TRBJ2-7; TRBD1 matches at 10 bases. The germline V gene has CDR1 SGDLS and CDR2 YYNGEE. CDR3 length: 15 residues. V trimming: 0 bases; J trimming: 2 bases; junction bases outside the gene matches: 2. CDR3 in amino acids: CASSVGDRGAYEQYF. Here the CDR3 DNA reads TGTGCCAGCAGCGTAGGGGACAGGGGTGCCTACGAGCAGTACTTC.

V gene TRBV6-5 combines with J gene TRBJ2-2, with D tentatively TRBD2 (7 bases). Trimming left V 2 bases short and J 2 bases short, with 12 bases between. From germline, CDR1 is MNHEY and CDR2 SVGAGI. The CDR3 consists of 16 residues. CDR3 DNA: TGTGCCAGCAGTTACGGGGGGGCGGGAAACACCGGGGAGCTGTTTTTT. Translated, it gives CASSYGGAGNTGELFF.

The genes are TRBV28 and TRBJ1-5, with D perhaps TRBD1 (5 bases). The germline gives CDR1 MDHEN, CDR2 SYDVKM. The V end was cut by 10 bases, the J end by 0 bases, with 13 bases between. The CDR3 has 14 amino acids. CDR3 in amino acids: CATHRGGSNQPQHF. The CDR3 region has the DNA TGTGCCACCCACCGGGGGGGTAGCAATCAGCCCCAGCATTTT.

The chain has TRBV29-1 and TRBJ2-2; TRBD2 is a possible D gene (6 bases). The length of the CDR3 is 11 residues. Trimming removed 7 bases at V and 4 bases at J, with 7 bases between. CDR1 and CDR2 (germline): SQVTM, ANQGSEA. The CDR3, as DNA: TGCAGCGCGGAGGGCACCGGGGAGCTGTTTTTT. It is translated as CSAEGTGELFF.

On this clone: This sample also contains other DNA sequences that code for the same CDR3. J is TRBJ1-2 and V is TRBV6-5; 8 bases match TRBD1. This CDR3 is built from 13 residues. The germline V gene has CDR1 MNHEY and CDR2 SVGAGI. With 5 bases clipped from V and 4 bases from J, the junction kept 3 bases outside the gene matches. CDR3 loop: CASSRQGSYGYTF. CDR3 DNA: TGTGCCAGCAGTAGACAGGGGTCCTATGGCTACACCTTC.